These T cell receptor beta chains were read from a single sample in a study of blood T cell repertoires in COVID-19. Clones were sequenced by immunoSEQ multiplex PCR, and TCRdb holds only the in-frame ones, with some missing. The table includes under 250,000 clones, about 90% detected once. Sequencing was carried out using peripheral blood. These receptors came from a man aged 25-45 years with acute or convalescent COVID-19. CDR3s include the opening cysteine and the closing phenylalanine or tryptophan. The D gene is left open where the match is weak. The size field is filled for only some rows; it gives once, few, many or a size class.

CDR3 protein: CASSLKYGTGAAEAFF; CDR3 DNA: TGCGCCAGCAGCTTGAAGTACGGGACAGGGGCTGCTGAAGCTTTCTTT; J gene: TRBJ1-1; V gene: TRBV5-1; clone size: NA; D gene: TRBD1
CDR3 protein: CASRQGIGYEQYF; CDR3 DNA: TGTGCCAGCAGACAGGGTATAGGCTACGAGCAGTACTTC; J gene: TRBJ2-7; V gene: TRBV27; clone size: NA; D gene: NA
CDR3 protein: CAWIAGLTYGYTF; CDR3 DNA: TGTGCCTGGATAGCAGGGCTGACCTATGGCTACACCTTC; J gene: TRBJ1-2; V gene: TRBV30; clone size: NA; D gene: NA
CDR3 protein: CASSLWTGDLLDGYTF; CDR3 DNA: TGTGCCAGCAGTTTGTGGACTGGCGATCTACTCGACGGCTACACCTTC; J gene: TRBJ1-2; V gene: TRBV28; clone size: NA; D gene: NA
CDR3 protein: CASSIIRGLATDTQYF; CDR3 DNA: TGTGCCAGTAGTATTATAAGGGGACTAGCAACAGATACGCAGTATTTT; J gene: TRBJ2-3; V gene: TRBV19; clone size: NA; D gene: TRBD2
CDR3 protein: CASSPNGQGLNQPQHF; CDR3 DNA: TGTGCCAGCTCACCAAACGGACAGGGGTTAAATCAGCCCCAGCATTTT; J gene: TRBJ1-5; V gene: TRBV18; clone size: NA; D gene: TRBD1
CDR3 protein: CASSLVFAGGNQETQYF; CDR3 DNA: TGTGCCAGCAGCTTGGTCTTCGCGGGAGGAAACCAAGAGACCCAGTACTTC; J gene: TRBJ2-5; V gene: TRBV5-6; clone size: NA; D gene: TRBD2
CDR3 protein: CASSYRGNTEAFF; CDR3 DNA: TGTGCCAGCAGCTACAGGGGGAACACTGAAGCTTTCTTT; J gene: TRBJ1-1; V gene: TRBV12-3/TRBV12-4; clone size: NA; D gene: TRBD1
CDR3 protein: CASSRGTGDTDTQYF; CDR3 DNA: TGTGCCAGCAGCCGCGGGACAGGAGACACAGATACGCAGTATTTT; J gene: TRBJ2-3; V gene: TRBV28; clone size: NA; D gene: TRBD1
CDR3 protein: CASSGLSGNTEAFF; CDR3 DNA: TGTGCCAGCAGTGGCCTTTCGGGGAACACTGAAGCTTTCTTT; J gene: TRBJ1-1; V gene: TRBV28; clone size: NA; D gene: NA
CDR3 protein: CASVDKLTTAHRGGELFF; CDR3 DNA: TGTGCCAGCGTAGACAAACTAACGACAGCGCACCGGGGGGGGGAGCTGTTTTTT; J gene: TRBJ2-2; V gene: TRBV27; clone size: once; D gene: NA
CDR3 protein: CASSTQDRGGDGYTF; CDR3 DNA: TGCGCCAGCAGCACCCAGGACAGGGGCGGTGATGGCTACACCTTC; J gene: TRBJ1-2; V gene: TRBV5-1; clone size: NA; D gene: TRBD1
CDR3 protein: CASSRWGVREPQHF; CDR3 DNA: TGTGCCAGCAGTCGTTGGGGGGTCAGAGAGCCCCAGCATTTT; J gene: TRBJ1-5; V gene: TRBV6-5; clone size: once; D gene: NA
CDR3 protein: CASSLLVQETQYF; CDR3 DNA: TGTGCCAGCAGCTTGCTAGTACAAGAGACCCAGTACTTC; J gene: TRBJ2-5; V gene: TRBV7-8; clone size: NA; D gene: NA
CDR3 protein: CAIGPEDWAGSYEQYF; CDR3 DNA: TGTGCCATAGGCCCCGAGGATTGGGCGGGCTCCTACGAGCAGTACTTC; J gene: TRBJ2-7; V gene: TRBV7-2; clone size: NA; D gene: NA
CDR3 protein: CASSEGASGDTQYF; CDR3 DNA: TGTGCCAGCAGTGAAGGGGCCAGTGGAGATACGCAGTATTTT; J gene: TRBJ2-3; V gene: TRBV6-1; clone size: NA; D gene: NA
CDR3 protein: CASSLVAGVVGAFF; CDR3 DNA: TGCGCCAGCAGCTTAGTAGCGGGGGTTGTAGGGGCGTTCTTC; J gene: TRBJ2-1; V gene: TRBV5-1; clone size: NA; D gene: TRBD2
CDR3 protein: CASRLAMNTGELFF; CDR3 DNA: TGTGCCAGTAGACTAGCGATGAACACCGGGGAGCTGTTTTTT; J gene: TRBJ2-2; V gene: TRBV19; clone size: NA; D gene: TRBD2
CDR3 protein: CASSLSQGAKGEQYF; CDR3 DNA: TGTGCCAGCAGTTTATCGCAGGGGGCAAAGGGGGAGCAGTACTTC; J gene: TRBJ2-7; V gene: TRBV27; clone size: NA; D gene: TRBD1
CDR3 protein: CAIRGDSSSSYEQYF; CDR3 DNA: TGTGCCATCCGGGGGGACTCATCGAGCTCCTACGAGCAGTACTTC; J gene: TRBJ2-7; V gene: TRBV10-3; clone size: NA; D gene: TRBD2
CDR3 protein: CASSIGLAGGVEQFF; CDR3 DNA: TGTGCCAGTAGTATCGGGCTAGCGGGGGGTGTTGAGCAGTTCTTC; J gene: TRBJ2-1; V gene: TRBV19; clone size: NA; D gene: TRBD2
CDR3 protein: CASRAGTGSYNEQFF; CDR3 DNA: TGTGCCAGCAGAGCAGGGACTGGCTCCTACAATGAGCAGTTCTTC; J gene: TRBJ2-1; V gene: TRBV3-1/TRBV3-2; clone size: NA; D gene: NA
CDR3 protein: CASSRASGGSNEQFF; CDR3 DNA: TGCGCCAGCAGCCGGGCTAGCGGGGGATCAAATGAGCAGTTCTTC; J gene: TRBJ2-1; V gene: TRBV5-1; clone size: NA; D gene: TRBD2
CDR3 protein: CASLGQATNYGYTF; CDR3 DNA: TGTGCCAGCTTGGGACAGGCAACCAACTATGGCTACACCTTC; J gene: TRBJ1-2; V gene: TRBV5-8; clone size: NA; D gene: TRBD1
CDR3 protein: CASSDSTGGNTEAFF; CDR3 DNA: TGTGCCAGCAGTGACTCGACAGGGGGGAACACTGAAGCTTTCTTT; J gene: TRBJ1-1; V gene: TRBV6-4; clone size: NA; D gene: TRBD1
CDR3 protein: CSVEDRPGLAGEFGLTVYYNEQFF; CDR3 DNA: TGCAGCGTTGAAGACCGACCGGGACTAGCGGGGGAATTTGGACTAACGGTCTACTACAATGAGCAGTTCTTC; J gene: TRBJ2-1; V gene: TRBV29-1; clone size: NA; D gene: TRBD2
CDR3 protein: CASSLIQGAGALHF; CDR3 DNA: TGTGCCAGCAGCTTAATCCAGGGGGCTGGGGCCCTCCACTTT; J gene: TRBJ1-6; V gene: TRBV7-8; clone size: NA; D gene: TRBD1
CDR3 protein: CASRKLGASNQPQHF; CDR3 DNA: TGTGCCAGCAGGAAGCTGGGGGCTAGCAATCAGCCCCAGCATTTT; J gene: TRBJ1-5; V gene: TRBV28; clone size: NA; D gene: NA
CDR3 protein: CASSGGYEQYF; CDR3 DNA: TGTGCCAGCTCGGGGGGGTACGAGCAGTACTTC; J gene: TRBJ2-7; V gene: TRBV28; clone size: NA; D gene: TRBD2
CDR3 protein: CASSLWARGREQYF; CDR3 DNA: TGTGCCAGCAGTTTATGGGCCAGGGGACGAGAGCAGTACTTC; J gene: TRBJ2-7; V gene: TRBV28; clone size: NA; D gene: NA
CDR3 protein: CASSLGGGAWETQYF; CDR3 DNA: TGCGCCAGCAGCTTAGGCGGGGGGGCCTGGGAGACCCAGTACTTC; J gene: TRBJ2-5; V gene: TRBV5-1; clone size: NA; D gene: TRBD2
CDR3 protein: CASSTGQGAAEAFF; CDR3 DNA: TGTGCCAGCTCAACCGGACAGGGGGCCGCTGAAGCTTTCTTT; J gene: TRBJ1-1; V gene: TRBV18; clone size: NA; D gene: TRBD1
CDR3 protein: CASSLSGAGTEAFF; CDR3 DNA: TGTGCCAGCAGTTTATCTGGCGCAGGTACTGAAGCTTTCTTT; J gene: TRBJ1-1; V gene: TRBV27; clone size: NA; D gene: NA
CDR3 protein: CAGNRGTEAFF; CDR3 DNA: TGTGCCGGAAACAGGGGCACTGAAGCTTTCTTT; J gene: TRBJ1-1; V gene: TRBV30; clone size: NA; D gene: TRBD1
CDR3 protein: CASRETGSGNTIYF; CDR3 DNA: TGTGCCAGTAGAGAAACAGGCTCTGGAAACACCATATATTTT; J gene: TRBJ1-3; V gene: TRBV19; clone size: NA; D gene: NA
CDR3 protein: CASSGRVTGLAGVEQFF; CDR3 DNA: TGTGCCAGCAGCGGTCGGGTTACGGGACTAGCGGGGGTGGAGCAGTTCTTC; J gene: TRBJ2-1; V gene: TRBV11-3; clone size: NA; D gene: TRBD2
CDR3 protein: CASRGTDPYGYTF; CDR3 DNA: TGTGCCAGCAGAGGGACAGACCCCTATGGCTACACCTTC; J gene: TRBJ1-2; V gene: TRBV12-3/TRBV12-4; clone size: NA; D gene: TRBD1